This T cell receptor beta chain derives from a study of OX40 agonist ivuxolimab in advanced cancers. The method was immunoSEQ multiplex PCR; TCRdb's version includes in-frame clones alone and lacks a portion of them. The sample has 50,000 or so clones, 70% to 85% seen once. A note on this clone: The antigen is not known.

The study's findings and limits: Among the lowest peripheral clonal expansion occurred in 0.1-3.0 mg/kg partial responders.

CDR1 MNHEY and CDR2 SMNVEV come from the germline V gene (reference sequence). The ends lost 4 bases at V and 1 base at J; junction bases unmatched: 6. This CDR3 comprises 15 residues. The chain carries TRBV27 and TRBJ2-5, with 7 positions matching TRBD1. The source material was CD4+ or CD8+ T cells sorted from blood, sampled in a trial of the OX40 agonist ivuxolimab. This TCR derives from an adult with an advanced solid tumor such as melanoma, head and neck, liver or kidney cancer. The CDR3 DNA reads as TGTGCCAGCAGTTACAGCAGGACAGGCCAAGAGACCCAGTACTTC. Translating it yields CASSYSRTGQETQYF.